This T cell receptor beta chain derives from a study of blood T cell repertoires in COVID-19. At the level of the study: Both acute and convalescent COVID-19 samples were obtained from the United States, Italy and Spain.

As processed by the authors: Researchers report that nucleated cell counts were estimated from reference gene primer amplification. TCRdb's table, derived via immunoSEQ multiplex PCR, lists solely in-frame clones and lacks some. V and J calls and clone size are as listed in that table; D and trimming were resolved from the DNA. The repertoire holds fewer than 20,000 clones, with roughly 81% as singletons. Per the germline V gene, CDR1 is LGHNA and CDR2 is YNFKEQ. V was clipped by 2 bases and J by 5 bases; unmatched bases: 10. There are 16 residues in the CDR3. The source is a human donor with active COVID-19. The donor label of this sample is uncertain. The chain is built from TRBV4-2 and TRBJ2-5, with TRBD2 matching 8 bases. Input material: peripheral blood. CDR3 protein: CASSQQYGSGEETQYF. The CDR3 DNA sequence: TGTGCCAGCAGCCAACAGTACGGTAGCGGGGAGGAGACCCAGTACTTC.